This T cell receptor beta chain comes out of a study of T-cell memory formation after mild COVID-19. Study-level information: Clusters were largely donor specific. Broader study findings: Clones shrinking between day 15 and 85 showed a balanced CD4/CD8 split, and those that grew later tilted toward CD4+. The study found contracting CD4+ clones mainly in CM and EM and contracting CD8+ clones in EMRA.

TCRdb passed the 5' RACE reads through MiXCR, listing each CDR3 protein once. The sample has 350,000 to 500,000 distinct CDR3 sequences; roughly 18% are singletons. About this clonotype: Its antigen is unidentified.

V lost 3 bases and J lost 6, with 13 bases in between. Germline V lookup: CDR1 SQVTM, CDR2 ANQGSEA. The CDR3 is 13 residues long. This chain links TRBV29-1 with TRBJ2-3; weak D call: TRBD2 (6 bases). This sequence originates from a man aged 18-30 years who had mild COVID-19 (a few samples of this study predate the infection). Cell type and time point are not known. Specimen: PBMCs or a T cell subset sorted from them (not recorded which). Here the CDR3 reads CSVEGEAGDTQYF. The CDR3 DNA reads TGCAGCGTTGAGGGGGAGGCGGGGGATACGCAGTATTTT.